The source of this TCR beta chain is a study of T cell repertoires in cytomegalovirus infection. At the level of the study: In public TCR beta signatures, there were indications of both CMV infection and matching HLA type. Overall study results and limits: Cumulative public TCR beta family frequency identified CMV carriers with the relevant HLA. The ex vivo response was dominated by HLA-C-restricted CMV-specific TCR beta clonotypes.

Note on this clonotype: The antigen remains undetermined.

Each CDR3 protein is one row after TCRdb ran MiXCR on the reads. The table includes roughly 250,000 distinct CDR3 sequences, roughly an eighth detected once. V was clipped by 7 bases and J by 1 base, with 16 bases between them. The CDR3 is 15 residues long. CDR1 is LNHDA and CDR2 is SQIVND in the germline V gene (reference sequence). The rearrangement joins TRBV19 to TRBJ1-1, with a weak D call TRBD1 (5 bases). The sample taken for sequencing was PBMCs. The TCR comes from a human donor in good health (CMV status not recorded). Some clones in this sample may be carry-over from other donors' samples. The CDR3 region is CASKNEWGQNTEAFF. The CDR3 DNA sequence: TGTGCCAGTAAAAACGAATGGGGCCAGAACACTGAAGCTTTCTTT.